One and the same sample provided the 15 T cell receptor beta chains below, sequenced in a study of blood T cell repertoires in COVID-19. The method was immunoSEQ multiplex PCR; TCRdb's version includes in-frame clones alone and lacks a portion of them. The sample includes more than 90,000 clones, approximately 84% of them seen just once. Sample: peripheral blood. The receptors stem from a human donor in a cohort sampled during active COVID-19.

The V gene is TRBV18, the J gene TRBJ2-5; D not resolved. CDR1 and CDR2 (germline): KGHSH, LQKENI. The germline V and J ends were trimmed by 3 bases and 0 bases, with 5 bases remaining between them. The CDR3 contains 13 residues. The CDR3 bases are TGTGCCAGCTCACCGCAGGACCAAGAGACCCAGTACTTC. Translated, it gives CASSPQDQETQYF. The variable domain in full, completed from reference TRBV18 and TRBJ2-5, reads NAGVMQNPRHLVRRRGQEARLRCSPMKGHSHVYWYRQLPEEGLKFMVYLQKENIIDESGMPKERFSAEFPKEGPSILRIQQVVRGDSAAYFCASSPQDQETQYFGPGTRLLVL.

V and J are TRBV2 and TRBJ1-4, with TRBD1 as a possible D gene (6 bases). The germline V gene encodes CDR1 SNHLY and CDR2 FYNNEI. V lost 8 bases, J lost 4 bases, and 17 bases lay in between. The CDR3 spans 15 residues. CDR3 loop: CASGGEQGINEKLFF. For the CDR3, the DNA is TGTGCCAGCGGGGGAGAACAGGGAATTAATGAAAAACTGTTTTTT.

V and J are TRBV9 and TRBJ2-2, with 9 positions matching TRBD2. Trimming removed 4 bases from V and 0 bases from J; junction bases left unmatched: 4. Germline V lookup: CDR1 SGDLS, CDR2 YYNGEE. This CDR3 contains 16 residues. The CDR3 nucleotides are TGTGCCAGCAGCCCACGACTAGCGGCGAACACCGGGGAGCTGTTTTTT. Translated, it gives CASSPRLAANTGELFF.

V is TRBV28 and J is TRBJ2-2, with D possibly matching TRBD1 (6 bases). With 4 bases removed from V and 4 bases from J, the gap between germline ends came to 16 bases. The germline CDR1 and CDR2 sequences are MDHEN and SYDVKM. The CDR3 has 16 amino acids. The CDR3 sequence is CASSSMYRAGTGELFF. For the CDR3, the DNA is TGTGCCAGCAGTTCCATGTACAGGGCCGGCACCGGGGAGCTGTTTTTT.

The chain carries TRBV27 and TRBJ2-7; 8 bases fit TRBD1. CDR3 length: 17 residues. The germline gives CDR1 MNHEY, CDR2 SMNVEV (reference sequence). The V gene end was trimmed by 2 bases and the J gene end by 2 bases; junction bases not matched to a gene: 11. This chain's CDR3 is CASSLGLTGTGTYEQYF. The CDR3 coding sequence is TGTGCCAGCAGTTTAGGGCTAACCGGGACAGGTACCTACGAGCAGTACTTC.

The chain couples TRBV12-3 or TRBV12-4 to TRBJ1-2, with 8 bases fitting TRBD1. The CDR3 is 12 amino acids. The ends lost 6 bases at V and 8 bases at J; junction bases unmatched: 5. Here the CDR3 reads CASSFDRGGYTF. CDR3 nucleotide sequence: TGTGCCAGCAGCTTCGACAGGGGCGGCTACACCTTC.

This chain connects TRBV24-1 to TRBJ1-6; TRBD1 agrees at 7 bases. This CDR3 comprises 15 residues. Unmatched junction bases numbered 7, after V lost 5 bases and J lost 7 bases. The germline V gene has CDR1 KGHDR and CDR2 SFDVKD. In DNA form, the CDR3 reads TGTGCCACCAGTGCCTCGACAGGGACAAATTCACCCCTCCACTTT. It encodes CATSASTGTNSPLHF.

CDR3 protein: CASSPSGVGRFANYGYTF. The CDR3 nucleotides read TGTGCCAGCAGCCCGTCGGGAGTCGGGAGGTTCGCTAACTATGGCTACACCTTC. The V and J genes are TRBV11-2 and TRBJ1-2; D ambiguous. Between the trimmed V and J ends, which lost 5 bases and 0 bases, there was a span of 22 bases. The germline V gene encodes CDR1 SGHAT and CDR2 FQNNGV. The CDR3 consists of 18 residues.

The V gene is TRBV2, the J gene TRBJ2-1; no definite D call. V was trimmed by 5 bases and J by 4 bases, leaving 3 bases between them. From germline, CDR1 is SNHLY and CDR2 FYNNEI. The CDR3 is 11 residues long. The DNA for the CDR3 is TGTGCCAGCAGTCTATACAATGAGCAGTTCTTC. It codes for CASSLYNEQFF.

This clone occurred once. The junction and the germline gene differ at one end; a read error may be behind it. The genes are TRBV5-4 and TRBJ2-5, with 13 bases matching TRBD2. The CDR3 totals 16 residues. CDR1 is SGHNT and CDR2 is YYREEE in the germline V gene (reference sequence). The DNA for the CDR3 is TGTGCCAGCAGTTTGGCGGGACTAGCGGGAATAGAGACCCAGTACTTC. Amino acid sequence: CASSLAGLAGIETQYF. Together with reference TRBV5-4 and TRBJ2-5, the CDR3 gives the full variable domain: ETGVTQSPTHLIKTRGQQVTLRCSSQSGHNTVSWYQQALGQGPQFIFQYYREEENGRGNFPPRFSGLQFPNYSSELNVNALELDDSALYLCASSLAGLAGIETQYFGPGTRLLVL.

The rearrangement joins TRBV9 to TRBJ2-3, with 16 nucleotides matching TRBD2. Germline trimming cut 4 bases from V and 1 base from J; bases unmatched to any gene: 6. Germline V lookup: CDR1 SGDLS, CDR2 YYNGEE. The CDR3 spans 18 residues. CDR3 loop: CASSQPGLAGGGTDTQYF. The CDR3 nucleotides read TGTGCCAGCAGCCAGCCGGGACTAGCGGGGGGGGGCACAGATACGCAGTATTTT.

The J gene is TRBJ2-1, the V gene TRBV18; D is possibly TRBD1 (5 bases). V lost 1 base and J lost 6, with 22 bases in between. The CDR3 is made up of 18 amino acids. Germline V gives CDR1 KGHSH, CDR2 LQKENI. CDR3 sequence reads: CASSPLEARQGLSNEQFF. CDR3 DNA sequence: TGTGCCAGCTCACCACTTGAAGCAAGGCAGGGTCTTTCCAATGAGCAGTTCTTC.

This clone was found a few times. This sequence joins TRBV28 and TRBJ1-5, with a weak D call TRBD1 (5 bases). Deletions cut 5 bases from V and 2 bases from J, with 19 bases between. CDR1 is MDHEN and CDR2 is SYDVKM in the germline V gene. This CDR3 contains 17 residues. CDR3 nucleotides: TGTGCCAGCAGTCCACCCGGGGGTACGGGTGGCAATCAGCCCCAGCATTTT. As protein: CASSPPGGTGGNQPQHF.

The chain couples TRBV10-3 to TRBJ2-3; no reliable D call. V lost 8 bases to trimming and J lost 4 bases, with 10 bases between them. Germline V CDR1 and CDR2: ENHRY, SYGVKD. The CDR3 totals 12 residues. The CDR3 sequence: CAIGGSPDTQYF. Written as DNA, the CDR3 is TGTGCCATCGGCGGCTCCCCAGATACGCAGTATTTT.

This clone has only one observation. CDR3 nucleotides: TGTGCACGGGCCCTAGCGGACCTTCGGGAGACCCAGTACTTC. Its translation: CARALADLRETQYF. This chain connects TRBV12-2 to TRBJ2-5; the table gives TRBD2 as D, unverified against the DNA. TRBV12-2 represents a pseudogene. The CDR3 has 14 residues.